Here is one TCR beta chain with its context. Clones were read by immunoSEQ multiplex PCR, and TCRdb kept only the in-frame ones, dropping some. The sample records under 150,000 clones, about nine tenths being singletons. V lost 1 base and J 2 bases, leaving 12 bases between the germline ends. CDR3 length: 15 amino acids. The germline CDR1 and CDR2 sequences are MGHRA and YSYEKL. This entry belongs to a study of T cells after somatic rescue of genetic block. The receptor's source is a woman aged 18 to 35. Sample: peripheral blood mononuclear cells (PBMCs). The J gene is TRBJ2-7, the V gene TRBV4-1, with no clear D. The DNA for the CDR3 is TGCGCCAGCAGCCAAGGCAGGCCCCCCGCCTACGAGCAGTACTTC. Translation gives CASSQGRPPAYEQYF.